The 9 T cell receptor beta chains in this list originate from one sample, sequenced in a study of CD8 T cells in Susac syndrome. Random hexamers were used to reverse transcribe the RNA input (roughly 0.5 to 1 ug). TCRdb re-called the immunoSEQ multiplex PCR reads with MiXCR, one entry per CDR3 protein. The sample holds 150,000 or so distinct CDR3 sequences, 95% seen once. The source material was CD4+ T cells from PBMCs. Every receptor here comes from a human donor with Susac syndrome.

The rearrangement joins TRBV3-1 to TRBJ2-2; TRBD2 matches 8 bases. This CDR3 spans 16 amino acids. In germline, CDR1 is LGHDT, CDR2 YNNKEL (reference sequence). V lost 0 bases, J lost 4 bases, and 4 bases stayed unmatched. The CDR3 nucleotides are TGTGCCAGCAGCCAAGATTCACTAGCGGTCACCGGGGAGCTGTTTTTT. Its translation: CASSQDSLAVTGELFF. Full variable domain (rest looked up from reference TRBV3-1 and TRBJ2-2): DTAVSQTPKYLVTQMGNDKSIKCEQNLGHDTMYWYKQDSKKFLKIMFSYNNKELIINETVPNRFSPKSPDKAHLNLHINSLELGDSAVYFCASSQDSLAVTGELFFGEGSRLTVL.

This clonotype was counted once. V gene TRBV5-1 combines with J gene TRBJ1-1; 7 nucleotides line up with TRBD1. Germline CDR1 is SGHRS and CDR2 is YFSETQ. V trimming: 4 bases; J trimming: 7 bases; junction bases outside the gene matches: 10. CDR3 length equals 14 residues. In DNA, the CDR3 is TGCGCCAGCAGCGCCCGGACCGACAGGGTTGAAGCTTTCTTT. Translating gives CASSARTDRVEAFF.

For the CDR3, the DNA is TGTGCCTGGAGTCAACAGGGGAATCAGCCCCAGCATTTT. Its protein is CAWSQQGNQPQHF. The rearrangement joins TRBV30 to TRBJ1-5; 7 positions agree with TRBD1. The CDR3 is made up of 13 amino acids. Per the germline V gene, CDR1 is GTSNPN and CDR2 is SVGIG (reference sequence). V gave up 2 bases and J gave up 4 bases; unmatched junction bases: 2.

This clonotype was recorded once. V usage is TRBV20-1 and J usage is TRBJ2-7; 12 bases match TRBD2. This CDR3 comprises 13 residues. Germline values: CDR1 DFQATT, CDR2 SNEGSKA (reference sequence). CDR3 in DNA: TGCAGCCCCCGCCGACTAGCGGGAGAAGAGCAGTACTTC. It codes for CSPRRLAGEEQYF.

The chain links TRBV12-3 or TRBV12-4 to TRBJ2-3; the match to TRBD1 covers 9 bases. The CDR3 loop spans 16 amino acids. V was clipped by 7 bases and J by 5 bases; unmatched bases: 13. CDR3 region: CASTRGTGILGDTQYF. The CDR3 DNA sequence: TGTGCCAGCACCAGAGGGACAGGGATTTTAGGAGATACGCAGTATTTT.

The chain recombines TRBV6-2 or TRBV6-3 with TRBJ2-7, with D unresolved. The CDR3 extends over 14 amino acids. Germline V gene lookup returns CDR1 MNHEY and CDR2 SVGEGT. Deletions cut 2 bases from V and 0 bases from J, with 8 bases between. The CDR3 protein is CASSYEAVSYEQYF. The CDR3 DNA sequence: TGTGCCAGCAGTTACGAGGCGGTCTCCTACGAGCAGTACTTC.

The chain carries TRBV2 and TRBJ2-5; a weak D match, TRBD1 (5 bases). The CDR3 has 12 amino acids. Germline-derived CDR1 and CDR2 are SNHLY and FYNNEI. The germline V and J ends were trimmed by 8 bases and 3 bases, with 10 bases remaining between them. CDR3 coding DNA: TGTGCCAGCCTACAAGGGGAAGAGACCCAGTACTTC. Its translation: CASLQGEETQYF.

J is TRBJ1-1 and V is TRBV5-1, with D unclear. CDR3 size: 13 residues. The V end lost 4 bases, the J end lost 0 bases, and 7 bases lay between the germline ends. Germline V gene data show CDR1 as SGHRS and CDR2 as YFSETQ. The DNA of the CDR3 is TGCGCCAGCAGCCCTGTCGTGAACACTGAAGCTTTCTTT. Translation: CASSPVVNTEAFF. The full variable domain, with the rest looked up from reference TRBV5-1 and TRBJ1-1, is KAGVTQTPRYLIKTRGQQVTLSCSPISGHRSVSWYQQTPGQGLQFLFEYFSETQRNKGNFPGRFSGRQFSNSRSEMNVSTLELGDSALYLCASSPVVNTEAFFGQGTRLTVV.

This clonotype is a singleton in its sample. This rearrangement joins TRBV6-1 to TRBJ1-3, with a weak D call TRBD1 (6 bases). V lost 4 bases and J lost 2, with 18 bases in between. Germline-derived CDR1 and CDR2 are MNHNS and SASEGT. This CDR3 comprises 17 residues. Here the CDR3 reads CASSVAQPQGAGNTIYF. As DNA, the CDR3 is TGTGCCAGCAGTGTCGCCCAGCCACAGGGCGCTGGAAACACCATATATTTT.